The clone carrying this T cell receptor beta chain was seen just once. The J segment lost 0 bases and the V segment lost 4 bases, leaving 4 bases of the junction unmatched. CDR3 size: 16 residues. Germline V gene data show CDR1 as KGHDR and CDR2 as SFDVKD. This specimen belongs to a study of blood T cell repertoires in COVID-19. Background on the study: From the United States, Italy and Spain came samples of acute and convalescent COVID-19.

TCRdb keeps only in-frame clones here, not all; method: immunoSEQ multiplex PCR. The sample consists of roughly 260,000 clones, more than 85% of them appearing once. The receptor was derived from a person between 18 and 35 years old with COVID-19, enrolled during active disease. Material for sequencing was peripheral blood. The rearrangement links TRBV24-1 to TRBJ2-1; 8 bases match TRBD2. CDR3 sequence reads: CATSDRSGSSYNEQFF. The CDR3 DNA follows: TGTGCCACCAGTGACCGAAGCGGGAGCTCCTACAATGAGCAGTTCTTC.